The 25 T cell receptor beta chains below all came from one sample that was sequenced in a study of Ad26.COV2.S vaccination and SARS-CoV-2 variants. Treatment given: some 20 received Ad26.COV2.S at low or high dose, single or two shots; roughly five received placebo; per-sample allocation not given. Collection of the samples took place on day 63 after the first injection of vaccine or placebo. Clones were sequenced by immunoSEQ multiplex PCR, and TCRdb holds only the in-frame ones, with some missing. This sample carries about 500,000 clones, 80% to 90% of them seen once, and the ten largest clones take 1.7%. Here the sequenced sample was peripheral blood, taken in a trial of Ad26.COV2.S vaccine versus placebo. The origin of the receptors is a person between 18 and 59 years old who received the Ad26.COV2.S COVID-19 vaccine or a placebo.

This clone is labeled medium-sized. The chain employs TRBV7-6 and TRBJ2-7; the D call may be TRBD1 or TRBD2 (6 bases each). The V gene lost 1 base and the J gene lost 6 bases, with 25 bases spanning the gap. Germline V gives CDR1 SGHVS, CDR2 FNYEAQ. This CDR3 region has 18 residues. The CDR3 is CASSLEAGGASLFGEQYF. The DNA for the CDR3 is TGTGCCAGCAGCTTAGAGGCCGGGGGCGCATCCCTCTTCGGCGAGCAGTACTTC.

This clone was observed a handful of times. The J gene is TRBJ1-6, the V gene TRBV4-1; D may be TRBD1 (6 bases). The CDR3 is made up of 16 amino acids. The germline V gene encodes CDR1 MGHRA and CDR2 YSYEKL. Trimming removed 1 base from V and 10 bases from J, with 17 bases in between. The CDR3 sequence is CASSQVLDRSGSPLHF. The CDR3, as DNA: TGCGCCAGCAGCCAAGTTCTTGACAGGTCGGGGTCACCCCTCCACTTT.

CDR3 region: CASSQAAAGGQEETQYF. The CDR3 DNA reads as TGTGCCAGCAGCCAGGCGGCAGCGGGAGGGCAGGAAGAGACCCAGTACTTC. The chain links TRBV28 to TRBJ2-5, with 10 bases fitting TRBD2. Unmatched junction bases numbered 13, after V lost 6 bases and J lost 3 bases. The germline V gene has CDR1 MDHEN and CDR2 SYDVKM. CDR3 length: 17 residues. Drawing the rest from reference TRBV28 and TRBJ2-5, the complete variable domain is DVKVTQSSRYLVKRTGEKVFLECVQDMDHENMFWYRQDPGLGLRLIYFSYDVKMKEKGDIPEGYSVSREKKERFSLILESASTNQTSMYLCASSQAAAGGQEETQYFGPGTRLLVL.

This clone has only a few counts. This chain joins TRBV28 and TRBJ2-7; 8 nucleotides agree with TRBD1. The J segment lost 4 bases and the V segment lost 1 base, leaving 3 bases of the junction unmatched. CDR1 is MDHEN and CDR2 is SYDVKM in the germline V gene. CDR3 size: 14 residues. The chain's CDR3 is CASSLSQGEYEQYF. CDR3 nucleotides: TGTGCCAGCAGTTTATCACAGGGGGAGTACGAGCAGTACTTC.

The CDR3, as DNA: TGCGCCAGCAGCCAAGCCGGGTCTCAGCCCCAGCATTTT. Residues: CASSQAGSQPQHF. This chain uses TRBV4-1 with TRBJ1-5; D call uncertain. This CDR3 is 13 amino acids long. V lost 1 base and J lost 6, with 7 bases in between. Germline V gives CDR1 MGHRA, CDR2 YSYEKL.

The chain employs TRBV19 and TRBJ2-4, with D perhaps matching TRBD2 (6 bases). V gave up 2 bases and J gave up 5 bases, with 16 bases separating them. CDR1 and CDR2 (germline): LNHDA, SQIVND (reference sequence). The CDR3 is made up of 16 amino acids. The CDR3 is CASSILREGAQNIQYF. CDR3 in DNA: TGTGCCAGTAGTATATTGCGGGAAGGGGCCCAAAACATTCAGTACTTC. The entire variable domain, with the rest obtained from reference TRBV19 and TRBJ2-4, is as follows: DGGITQSPKYLFRKEGQNVTLSCEQNLNHDAMYWYRQDPGQGLRLIYYSQIVNDFQKGDIAEGYSVSREKKESFPLTVTSAQKNPTAFYLCASSILREGAQNIQYFGAGTRLSVL.

The CDR3 sequence: CASSFSGGQPEAFF. The CDR3 bases are TGTGCCAGCAGCTTTTCCGGGGGGCAGCCTGAAGCTTTCTTT. V usage is TRBV7-2 and J usage is TRBJ1-1; a weak D match, TRBD1 (6 bases). CDR1 is SGHTA and CDR2 is FQGNSA in the germline V gene. Deletions cut 3 bases from V and 6 bases from J, with 14 bases between. This CDR3 comprises 14 residues. The full variable domain, in which reference TRBV7-2 and TRBJ1-1 provide the parts outside the CDR3, is GAGVSQSPSNKVTEKGKDVELRCDPISGHTALYWYRQSLGQGLEFLIYFQGNSAPDKSGLPSDRFSAERTGGSVSTLTIQRTQQEDSAVYLCASSFSGGQPEAFFGQGTRLTVV.

The chain combines TRBV6-2 or TRBV6-3 with TRBJ2-3; 10 bases align to TRBD1. Germline V gene sequence: CDR1 MNHEY, CDR2 SVGEGT. The CDR3 is 16 amino acids. Unmatched junction bases numbered 9, after V lost 2 bases and J lost 7 bases. The CDR3 nucleotides are TGTGCCAGCAGTTACAGCGGGACAGGGGCCCTCCATACGCAGTATTTT. As protein: CASSYSGTGALHTQYF.

The rearrangement joins TRBV7-2 to TRBJ2-5, with a tentative D call TRBD2 (6 bases). This CDR3 has 14 residues. With 3 bases removed from V and 2 bases from J, the gap between germline ends came to 10 bases. From germline, CDR1 is SGHTA and CDR2 FQGNSA. DNA for the CDR3: TGTGCCAGCAGCTTGTGGAGCGGGCAAGAGACCCAGTACTTC. It encodes CASSLWSGQETQYF.

This chain links TRBV2 with TRBJ1-5; no clear D gene. Per germline, CDR1 SNHLY and CDR2 FYNNEI. V was shortened by 4 bases and J by 0 bases, with 10 bases between the two germline ends. This CDR3 is 15 amino acids long. The CDR3 reads CASSVKGYSNQPQHF. The CDR3 DNA is TGTGCCAGCAGTGTCAAAGGTTATAGCAATCAGCCCCAGCATTTT.

This clone was seen only once. The CDR3 nucleotides read TGCGCCAGCAGCCAAGATGCGGCGGGGGTACGGCCCCAGCATTTT. Translating gives CASSQDAAGVRPQHF. The V gene is TRBV4-1, the J gene TRBJ1-5, with D tentatively TRBD1 (5 bases). The CDR3 loop spans 15 amino acids. Germline CDR1 reads MGHRA; CDR2 reads YSYEKL. Trimming took off 0 bases at V and 9 bases at J, with 15 bases between the two ends.

The V and J genes are TRBV6-1 and TRBJ2-5; TRBD1 is a possible D gene (8 bases). Trimming cost V 2 bases and J 5 bases, with 21 bases left between them. The CDR3 consists of 17 residues. Germline V gene lookup returns CDR1 MNHNS and CDR2 SASEGT. The CDR3 DNA reads TGTGCCAGCAGTGAACGAGCGAAACAGGGGGGGTTGGAGACCCAGTACTTC. Encoded protein: CASSERAKQGGLETQYF.

For this clone: The same CDR3 is also encoded by other DNA sequences in this sample. This chain links TRBV9 with TRBJ2-1; 14 nucleotides line up with TRBD2. V lost 2 bases and J lost 10; bases outside the gene matches: 2. CDR3 size: 14 residues. CDR1 and CDR2 (germline): SGDLS, YYNGEE. This CDR3 reads CASSVGTSGREQFF. Written as DNA, the CDR3 is TGTGCCAGCAGCGTGGGGACTAGCGGGAGAGAGCAGTTCTTC.

There are a few counts of this clone. CDR3: CASSTTVKSPLHF. In nucleotides, the CDR3 is TGTGCCAGCAGCACGACAGTCAAATCACCCCTCCACTTT. The chain employs TRBV7-3 and TRBJ1-6, with D maybe TRBD1 (5 bases). V gave up 5 bases and J gave up 10 bases, with 12 bases separating them. The germline gives CDR1 SGHTA, CDR2 FQGTGA. This CDR3 is built from 13 residues.

The chain uses TRBV5-6 and TRBJ1-2; 8 positions agree with TRBD1. The V gene's germline CDR1 is SGHDT and CDR2 YYEEEE. The length of the CDR3 is 14 residues. V lost 2 bases to trimming and J lost 2 bases; unmatched junction nucleotides: 2. This CDR3 is CASSFGQGNYGYTF. CDR3 coding DNA: TGTGCCAGCAGCTTCGGACAGGGAAACTATGGCTACACCTTC. Variable domain in full (rest from reference TRBV5-6 and TRBJ1-2): DAGVTQSPTHLIKTRGQQVTLRCSPKSGHDTVSWYQQALGQGPQFIFQYYEEEERQRGNFPDRFSGHQFPNYSSELNVNALLLGDSALYLCASSFGQGNYGYTFGSGTRLTVV.

This sequence joins TRBV3-1 (or the pseudogene TRBV3-2) and TRBJ2-3; 16 bases align to TRBD2. CDR3 length: 22 residues. Trimming removed 3 bases from V and 2 bases from J; junction bases left unmatched: 17. Germline V lookup: CDR1 LGHDT, CDR2 YNNKEL (reference sequence). The CDR3 protein is CASSHKESPGLAGGSLTDTQYF. DNA of the CDR3: TGTGCCAGCAGCCATAAGGAGAGCCCGGGACTAGCGGGAGGGTCTCTCACAGATACGCAGTATTTT.

This chain joins TRBV5-1 and TRBJ1-3; 7 bases match TRBD1. J lost 2 bases, V lost 1 base, and 3 bases had no gene match. Per germline, CDR1 SGHRS and CDR2 YFSETQ. This CDR3 is built from 15 residues. CDR3 sequence: CASSLSGGTGNTIYF. The CDR3 region has the DNA TGCGCCAGCAGCTTGTCAGGGGGAACTGGAAACACCATATATTTT.

This clone is medium-sized. V and J are TRBV27 and TRBJ2-1; 10 nucleotides match TRBD2. V lost 5 bases and J lost 0; bases outside the gene matches: 16. The length of the CDR3 is 20 residues. From germline, CDR1 is MNHEY and CDR2 SMNVEV (reference sequence). The CDR3 region has the DNA TGTGCCAGCAGTCTAATGCTCGCCCCGGGACTAGCGAGCTCCTACAATGAGCAGTTCTTC. Translated, it gives CASSLMLAPGLASSYNEQFF.

V is TRBV4-1 and J is TRBJ1-4, with 8 bases identical to TRBD1. Germline V gives CDR1 MGHRA, CDR2 YSYEKL. Trimming cost V 3 bases and J 4 bases; bases outside gene matches: 13. The CDR3 extends over 18 amino acids. This CDR3 reads CASSHLNLRTGSNEKLFF. CDR3 in DNA: TGCGCCAGCAGCCACCTTAACCTACGGACAGGGAGTAATGAAAAACTGTTTTTT.

This sequence joins TRBV9 and TRBJ2-2; tentatively, D is TRBD1 or TRBD2 (5 bases each). This CDR3 has 18 residues. Germline V gene sequence: CDR1 SGDLS, CDR2 YYNGEE. The ends were cut back, 0 bases at V and 0 bases at J, with 15 bases in the middle. The CDR3 is CASSVAVGDAANTGELFF. The CDR3 DNA sequence: TGTGCCAGCAGCGTAGCGGTTGGGGACGCCGCGAACACCGGGGAGCTGTTTTTT. Drawing the rest from reference TRBV9 and TRBJ2-2, the complete variable domain is DSGVTQTPKHLITATGQRVTLRCSPRSGDLSVYWYQQSLDQGLQFLIQYYNGEERAKGNILERFSAQQFPDLHSELNLSSLELGDSALYFCASSVAVGDAANTGELFFGEGSRLTVL.

V usage is TRBV28 and J usage is TRBJ2-1; the D gene is possibly TRBD2 (6 bases). In germline, CDR1 is MDHEN, CDR2 SYDVKM. Trimming left V 8 bases short and J 6 bases short, with 20 bases between. The CDR3 extends over 15 amino acids. DNA for the CDR3: TGTGCCAGCCGGGGGATTTTTGTCTTGTCCAATGAGCAGTTCTTC. Residues: CASRGIFVLSNEQFF.

The V and J genes are TRBV11-1 and TRBJ2-2; tentative D call: TRBD1 (6 bases). The V gene's germline CDR1 is SGHAT and CDR2 FQDESV (reference sequence). The CDR3 is 15 amino acids. V was cut by 3 bases and J by 4 bases, with 12 bases left in between. The DNA of the CDR3 is TGTGCCAGCAGCTTGAACAGGGTCGTCACCGGGGAGCTGTTTTTT. This codes for CASSLNRVVTGELFF.

The chain employs TRBV2 and TRBJ1-1; TRBD1 might be the D (5 bases). CDR3 length: 16 amino acids. Trimming removed 0 bases from V and 4 bases from J, with 15 bases in between. The germline gives CDR1 SNHLY, CDR2 FYNNEI. CDR3 residues: CASSEALWGEGTEAFF. The CDR3 bases are TGTGCCAGCAGTGAAGCATTATGGGGGGAAGGCACTGAAGCTTTCTTT.

This chain connects TRBV10-1 to TRBJ2-1; D possibly matches TRBD1 or TRBD2 (5 bases each). CDR1 WNHNN and CDR2 SYGVQD come from the germline V gene (reference sequence). Trimming took 6 bases from V and 9 from J, leaving 21 bases between them. This CDR3 region has 15 residues. CDR3 amino acids: CASSWGSPPLAEQFF. CDR3 in DNA: TGCGCCAGCAGCTGGGGGTCACCCCCCTTGGCTGAGCAGTTCTTC.

The CDR3 loop is CASSPPSGVETQYF. The DNA for the CDR3 is TGTGCCAGCAGTCCCCCTAGCGGGGTGGAGACCCAGTACTTC. The rearrangement links TRBV25-1 to TRBJ2-5; 9 bases align to TRBD2. J gave up 5 bases and V 5 bases, and 6 bases lay outside the gene matches. The CDR3 totals 14 residues. Per germline, CDR1 MGHDK and CDR2 SYGVNS.